These 21 T cell receptor beta chains came from one sample sequenced in a study of T-cell memory formation after mild COVID-19. TCRdb analysed the 5' RACE reads with MiXCR anew, one entry per CDR3 protein. The sample contains 130,000 to 150,000 distinct CDR3 sequences, over 15% of which appear only once. The specimen sequenced was PBMCs or a T cell subset sorted from them (not recorded which). The receptor source for this set is an adult woman who had mild COVID-19 (a few samples of this study predate the infection). Cell type and time point are not known.

This clonotype turned up a few times. The V and J genes are TRBV9 and TRBJ2-1; 9 positions agree with TRBD2. The CDR3 covers 15 residues. Germline V gene sequence: CDR1 SGDLS, CDR2 YYNGEE. Trimming cost V 4 bases and J 7 bases; bases outside gene matches: 9. CDR3 coding DNA: TGTGCCAGCAGCACCCGCGGGGGGGCGGGGAATGAGCAGTTCTTC. Translating it yields CASSTRGGAGNEQFF.

V and J are TRBV5-5 and TRBJ2-5, with D perhaps matching TRBD1 (5 bases). Germline-derived CDR1 and CDR2 are SGHKS and YYEKEE (reference sequence). Trimming took off 0 bases at V and 1 base at J, with 10 bases between the two ends. This CDR3 spans 15 amino acids. This CDR3 reads CASSLDGQGQETQYF. In DNA form, the CDR3 reads TGTGCCAGCAGCTTGGACGGGCAGGGCCAAGAGACCCAGTACTTC.

This clonotype was counted between two and nine times. V gene TRBV15 combines with J gene TRBJ1-5, with TRBD1 identical over 11 bases. V was clipped by 5 bases and J by 2 bases; unmatched bases: 14. The V gene's germline CDR1 is LNHNV and CDR2 YYDKDF (reference sequence). The CDR3 covers 19 residues. As DNA, the CDR3 is TGTGCCACCAGCCTCCACCGGGACAGGGGGAGAATAGGCAATCAGCCCCAGCATTTT. Translating gives CATSLHRDRGRIGNQPQHF.

The chain carries TRBV20-1 and TRBJ2-3, with 9 bases lining up with TRBD2. CDR1 and CDR2 (germline): DFQATT, SNEGSKA (reference sequence). Unmatched junction bases numbered 6, after V lost 4 bases and J lost 7 bases. The CDR3 has 13 amino acids. CDR3 coding DNA: TGCAGTGCTAACGGCGGGGGGGTTTATACGCAGTATTTT. Translated, it gives CSANGGGVYTQYF.

V and J are TRBV11-1 and TRBJ2-5; tentatively, D is TRBD1 (6 bases). This CDR3 has 14 residues. Trimming took off 5 bases at V and 3 bases at J, with 13 bases between the two ends. The germline V gene encodes CDR1 SGHAT and CDR2 FQDESV (reference sequence). CDR3 nucleotide sequence: TGTGCCAGCAGCCTCATGAGGACAGAAGAGACCCAGTACTTC. It is translated as CASSLMRTEETQYF.

The rearrangement joins TRBV7-9 to TRBJ1-1; D is uncertain. Germline CDR1 SEHNR, CDR2 FQNEAQ (reference sequence). Trimming took 5 bases from V and 0 from J, leaving 10 bases between them. The CDR3 contains 14 residues. The DNA for the CDR3 is TGTGCCAGCAGCCGAACGGGCCTGAACACTGAAGCTTTCTTT. Protein sequence: CASSRTGLNTEAFF. The variable domain in full, completed from reference TRBV7-9 and TRBJ1-1, reads DTGVSQNPRHKITKRGQNVTFRCDPISEHNRLYWYRQTLGQGPEFLTYFQNEAQLEKSRLLSDRFSAERPKGSFSTLEIQRTEQGDSAMYLCASSRTGLNTEAFFGQGTRLTVV.

There are many counts of this clonotype. The V gene is TRBV5-6, the J gene TRBJ2-7, with D unresolved. CDR3 size: 12 residues. Trimming took 0 bases from V and 5 from J, leaving 6 bases between them. Looked up from germline, CDR1 is SGHDT and CDR2 is YYEEEE. Here the CDR3 reads CASSLEFHEQYF. CDR3 sequence (DNA): TGTGCCAGCAGCTTGGAATTCCACGAGCAGTACTTC.

The chain links TRBV19 to TRBJ2-7; 9 nucleotides line up with TRBD1. CDR1 is LNHDA, CDR2 SQIVND, per germline (reference sequence). The CDR3 totals 14 residues. Trimming cost V 7 bases and J 3 bases; bases outside gene matches: 7. CDR3 bases: TGTGCCAGTATGGGGACAGGGACGAACTACGAGCAGTACTTC. It encodes CASMGTGTNYEQYF.

This clonotype has more than one count but fewer than ten. The chain employs TRBV24-1 and TRBJ2-5; D is perhaps TRBD2 (7 bases). Deletions cut 5 bases from V and 5 bases from J, with 20 bases between. This CDR3 contains 16 residues. The germline V gene encodes CDR1 KGHDR and CDR2 SFDVKD. CDR3 DNA sequence: TGTGCCACCAGTGGGGGGGGCCGGCAACTGAGTGAGACCCAGTACTTC. Protein product: CATSGGGRQLSETQYF.

The chain has TRBV6-1 and TRBJ2-6; 9 bases line up with TRBD1. V shed 5 bases and J 1 base; nucleotides not matched to a gene: 9. Germline CDR1 MNHNS, CDR2 SASEGT. This CDR3 is built from 18 residues. This chain's CDR3 is CASSPTDRGRSGANVLTF. The DNA of the CDR3 is TGTGCCAGCAGTCCCACGGACAGGGGAAGGTCTGGGGCCAACGTCCTGACTTTC.

This clonotype was detected only a few times. V usage is TRBV5-1 and J usage is TRBJ2-3; 8 bases match TRBD2. CDR3 length: 16 amino acids. V dropped 3 bases and J dropped 2; count of bases not matched to a gene: 8. Germline CDR1 is SGHRS and CDR2 is YFSETQ. DNA of the CDR3: TGCGCCAGCAGCTCCTTTAGCGGGACTTCCACAGATACGCAGTATTTT. Its translation: CASSSFSGTSTDTQYF.

The V and J genes are TRBV18 and TRBJ2-1, with 9 bases that match TRBD1. With V trimmed by 4 bases and J by 3 bases, 4 bases remained unmatched. The CDR3 loop spans 15 amino acids. CDR1 KGHSH and CDR2 LQKENI come from the germline V gene. CDR3 sequence (DNA): TGTGCCAGCTCACTCGACAGGGGGATCTACAATGAGCAGTTCTTC. Encoded protein: CASSLDRGIYNEQFF.

V usage is TRBV20-1 and J usage is TRBJ1-2; a weak D match, TRBD1 (6 bases). Germline V CDR1 and CDR2: DFQATT, SNEGSKA (reference sequence). This CDR3 comprises 16 residues. Trimming took off 0 bases at V and 5 bases at J, with 19 bases between the two ends. The CDR3 DNA sequence: TGCAGTGCTAGAGACTCTAGCCGGGACATCACTTATGGCTACACCTTC. Translating gives CSARDSSRDITYGYTF.

In its sample, this clonotype was seen a few times. The rearrangement uses TRBV7-2 and TRBJ1-2; D unclear. This CDR3 has 13 residues. Trimming took off 1 base at V and 4 bases at J, with 7 bases between the two ends. Per the germline V gene, CDR1 is SGHTA and CDR2 is FQGNSA. This CDR3 is CASSLDPSYGYTF. DNA for the CDR3: TGTGCCAGCAGCTTAGACCCCAGCTATGGCTACACCTTC.

This clonotype was counted between two and nine times. J is TRBJ2-2 and V is TRBV30; 13 positions match TRBD2. This CDR3 contains 16 residues. J gave up 8 bases and V 7 bases, and 13 bases lay outside the gene matches. Looked up from germline, CDR1 is GTSNPN and CDR2 is SVGIG (reference sequence). The CDR3 loop is CASHPTGLAGLGELFF. In DNA, the CDR3 is TGTGCCTCCCACCCCACGGGACTAGCGGGGCTTGGGGAGCTGTTTTTT.

This clonotype occurred a few times. The chain joins TRBV2 to TRBJ1-5, with D maybe TRBD1 (6 bases). This CDR3 contains 14 residues. Germline lookup yields CDR1 SNHLY and CDR2 FYNNEI. The ends were cut back, 4 bases at V and 5 bases at J, with 12 bases in the middle. The CDR3 region is CASSATNRDQPQHF. CDR3 DNA sequence: TGTGCCAGCAGTGCGACCAACAGGGATCAGCCCCAGCATTTT.

J is TRBJ1-4 and V is TRBV9, with unresolved D. The germline V gene has CDR1 SGDLS and CDR2 YYNGEE. The CDR3 has 13 residues. The V end lost 4 bases, the J end lost 7 bases, and 11 bases lay between the germline ends. The CDR3 loop is CASSQRGGEKLFF. CDR3 bases: TGTGCCAGCAGCCAACGGGGTGGTGAAAAACTGTTTTTT.

This clonotype appeared a few times. The chain joins TRBV7-8 to TRBJ1-6, with D perhaps TRBD1 (6 bases). V lost 4 bases to trimming and J lost 7 bases, with 14 bases between them. This CDR3 spans 15 amino acids. CDR1 is SGHVS and CDR2 is FQNEAQ in the germline V gene. CDR3 residues: CASSSNRGENSPLHF. CDR3 bases: TGTGCCAGCAGCTCGAATAGGGGGGAGAATTCACCCCTCCACTTT.

This clonotype was counted only a few times. The chain uses TRBV24-1 and TRBJ2-5; no clear D. The CDR3 contains 15 residues. Germline lookup yields CDR1 KGHDR and CDR2 SFDVKD. Trimming cost V 4 bases and J 4 bases, with 15 bases left between them. The CDR3 DNA is TGTGCCACCAGTGACCCCGCGGCCCCGCGAGAGACCCAGTACTTC. This sequence encodes CATSDPAAPRETQYF.

There are a few counts of this clonotype. This chain links TRBV2 with TRBJ2-1; D ambiguous. CDR3 length: 11 residues. The germline CDR1 and CDR2 sequences are SNHLY and FYNNEI. The V and J ends lost 3 bases and 13 bases respectively, with 10 bases between them. This CDR3 reads CASSDRPTQFF. CDR3 DNA sequence: TGTGCCAGCAGTGATAGACCCACCCAGTTCTTC.

The chain recombines TRBV12-3 or TRBV12-4 with TRBJ2-7; 7 bases are shared with TRBD1. J lost 3 bases, V lost 6 bases, and 5 bases had no gene match. The CDR3 has 13 residues. Here the CDR3 DNA reads TGTGCCAGCAGCCGGGGACAGTACTACGAGCAGTACTTC. Amino acid sequence: CASSRGQYYEQYF.